This TCR beta chain was retrieved from a study of neurological immune-mediated disorders. About the study: Of the multiple sclerosis patients, 34 in total, roughly 30 were relapsing-remitting and 3 were secondary progressive. Broader study findings: One cluster of related CDR3 sequences contained, by phylogenetic grouping, the repertoires of 18 of 34 multiple sclerosis patients and formed a possible signature.

Source material was 2 million unsorted PBMCs, stored at -80 °C in RNAlater. CDR1 and CDR2 from the germline V gene are SGHAT and FQNNGV. The CDR3 runs to 15 residues. The V gene lost 5 bases and the J gene lost 0 bases, with 10 bases spanning the gap. The sample holds many counts of this clonotype. The antigen remains undetermined. TCRdb reprocessed the 5' RACE reads with MiXCR, giving one entry per CDR3 protein. In the table there are tens of thousands of distinct CDR3 sequences, just over 2.5% of which are singletons. Sample: PBMCs. The sequence was collected from a woman aged 30 to 39 with multiple sclerosis. This chain links TRBV11-2 with TRBJ2-2; D perhaps matches TRBD2 (6 bases). CDR3 protein: CASSRGTPNTGELFF. CDR3 bases: TGTGCCAGCAGCCGCGGGACTCCGAACACCGGGGAGCTGTTTTTT.